This T cell receptor beta chain stems from a study of blood T cell repertoires in COVID-19. Across the whole study: COVID-19 samples collected from the United States, Italy and Spain covered acute and convalescent phases.

V gave up 2 bases and J gave up 7 bases; unmatched junction bases: 8. CDR1 and CDR2 (germline): MNHNS, SASEGT. CDR3 length: 16 residues. Original processing methods: Reference gene primer amplification yielded estimated nucleated cell counts. TCRdb keeps only in-frame clones here, not all; method: immunoSEQ multiplex PCR. V, J and clone size reflect that table, while D and trimming were determined from the DNA. The sample contains roughly 340,000 clones, 85% to 90% of which appear only once. Donors in Cohort 3 counted as recovered after two negative PCRs, clearance, or symptom resolution. The sequenced sample was PBMCs or T cells enriched from blood (not recorded which). The genes are TRBV6-1 and TRBJ2-1; 10 bases match TRBD1. The receptor was isolated from a young man who had recovered from COVID-19. The DNA of the CDR3 is TGTGCCAGCAGTGAACTTCCGGGACAGGGGTATAATGAGCAGTTCTTC. Translated: CASSELPGQGYNEQFF.